This TCR beta chain appears in the sequencing data of a study of identifying expanded T cells in peripheral blood. General study results and limits: About 1.2 clones differed between technical replicates, versus 16.4 and 19 over time. Variance in clone template counts between approximately two-week samples significantly increased with total template count across all healthy donors.

The table came from immunoSEQ multiplex PCR; TCRdb's copy has only in-frame clones and leaves some out. The table has around 78,000 clones, 84% seen once. Collection occurred without any documented infections or immune events in donors. The CDR3 runs to 12 residues. CDR1 SGHVS and CDR2 FQNEAQ come from the germline V gene. The V gene lost 5 bases and the J gene lost 6 bases, with 10 bases spanning the gap. Concerning this clone itself: Its matching antigen is unknown.

The chain links TRBV7-8 to TRBJ1-1; no clear D. The sample taken for sequencing was blood. The source is a person aged 18-70 years in good health. Here the CDR3 DNA reads TGTGCCAGCAGCCAGGTGTTGGCTGAAGCTTTCTTT. This gives the protein CASSQVLAEAFF.